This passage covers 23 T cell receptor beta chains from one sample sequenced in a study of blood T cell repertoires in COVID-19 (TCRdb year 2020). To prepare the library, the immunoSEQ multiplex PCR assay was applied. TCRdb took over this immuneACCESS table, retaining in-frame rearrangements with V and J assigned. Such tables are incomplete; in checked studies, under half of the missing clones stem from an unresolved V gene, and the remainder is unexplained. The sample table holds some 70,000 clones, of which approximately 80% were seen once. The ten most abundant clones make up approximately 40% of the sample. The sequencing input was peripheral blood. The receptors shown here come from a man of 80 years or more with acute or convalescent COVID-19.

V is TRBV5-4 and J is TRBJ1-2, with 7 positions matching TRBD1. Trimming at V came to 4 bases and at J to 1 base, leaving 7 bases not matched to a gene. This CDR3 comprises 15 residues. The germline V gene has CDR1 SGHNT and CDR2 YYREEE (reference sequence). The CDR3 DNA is TGTGCCAGCAGCCCAAGGACAGGAGTTAACTATGGCTACACCTTC. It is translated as CASSPRTGVNYGYTF.

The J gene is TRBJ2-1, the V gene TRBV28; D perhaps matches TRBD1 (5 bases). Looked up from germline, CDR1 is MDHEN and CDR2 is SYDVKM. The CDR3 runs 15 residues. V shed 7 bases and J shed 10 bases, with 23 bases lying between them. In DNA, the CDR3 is TGTGCCAGCACCGTGTTGGGCAGGGAAGGGTGGGAGCAGTTCTTC. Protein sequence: CASTVLGREGWEQFF.

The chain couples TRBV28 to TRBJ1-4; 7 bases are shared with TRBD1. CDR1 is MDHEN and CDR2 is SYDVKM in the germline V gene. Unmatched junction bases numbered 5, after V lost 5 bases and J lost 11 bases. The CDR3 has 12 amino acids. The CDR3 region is CASSNDRDKLFF. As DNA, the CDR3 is TGTGCCAGCAGTAATGACAGGGACAAACTGTTTTTT.

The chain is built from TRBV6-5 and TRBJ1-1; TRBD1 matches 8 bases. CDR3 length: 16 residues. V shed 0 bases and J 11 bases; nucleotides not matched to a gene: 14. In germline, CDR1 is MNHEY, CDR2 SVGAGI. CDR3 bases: TGTGCCAGCAGTTACTCGAGTGGGACAGGAGTTTTAGGGGCTTTCTTT. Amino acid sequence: CASSYSSGTGVLGAFF.

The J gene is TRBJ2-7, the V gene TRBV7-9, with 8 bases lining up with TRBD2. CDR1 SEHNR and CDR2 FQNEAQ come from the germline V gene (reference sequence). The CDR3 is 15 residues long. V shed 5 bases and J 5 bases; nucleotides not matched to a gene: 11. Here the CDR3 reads CASSQTQRERHEQYF. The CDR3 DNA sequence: TGTGCCAGCAGCCAGACTCAGCGGGAGAGGCACGAGCAGTACTTC.

The CDR3: CASSLRSPGWKETYEQYF. Here the CDR3 DNA reads TGTGCCAGCAGCCTACGCAGTCCGGGGTGGAAGGAGACCTACGAGCAGTACTTC. The J gene is TRBJ2-7, the V gene TRBV7-2, with D possibly being TRBD2 (5 bases). CDR1 SGHTA and CDR2 FQGNSA come from the germline V gene. The germline V and J ends were trimmed by 5 bases and 2 bases, with 25 bases remaining between them. This CDR3 has 18 amino acids. Complete variable domain (other parts from reference TRBV7-2 and TRBJ2-7): GAGVSQSPSNKVTEKGKDVELRCDPISGHTALYWYRQSLGQGLEFLIYFQGNSAPDKSGLPSDRFSAERTGGSVSTLTIQRTQQEDSAVYLCASSLRSPGWKETYEQYFGPGTRLTVT.

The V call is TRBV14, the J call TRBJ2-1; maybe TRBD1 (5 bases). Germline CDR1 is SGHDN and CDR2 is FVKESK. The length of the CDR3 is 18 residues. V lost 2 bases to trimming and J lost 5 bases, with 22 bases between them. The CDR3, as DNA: TGTGCCAGCAGCCAACTAGGGGTTTCAGATACGATTCACAATGAGCAGTTCTTC. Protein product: CASSQLGVSDTIHNEQFF.

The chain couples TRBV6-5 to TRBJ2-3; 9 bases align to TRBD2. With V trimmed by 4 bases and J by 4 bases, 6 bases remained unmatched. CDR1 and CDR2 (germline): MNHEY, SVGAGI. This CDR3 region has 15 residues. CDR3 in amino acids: CASSSSGMSSDTQYF. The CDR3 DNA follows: TGTGCCAGCAGTTCTAGCGGGATGAGTTCAGATACGCAGTATTTT.

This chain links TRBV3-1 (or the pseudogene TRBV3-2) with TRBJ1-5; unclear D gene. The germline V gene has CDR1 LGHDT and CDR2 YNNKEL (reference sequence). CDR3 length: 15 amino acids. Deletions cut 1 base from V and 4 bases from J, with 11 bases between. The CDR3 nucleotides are TGTGCCAGCAGCCAAGGAGGGAGGAGGAATCAGCCCCAGCATTTT. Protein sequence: CASSQGGRRNQPQHF.

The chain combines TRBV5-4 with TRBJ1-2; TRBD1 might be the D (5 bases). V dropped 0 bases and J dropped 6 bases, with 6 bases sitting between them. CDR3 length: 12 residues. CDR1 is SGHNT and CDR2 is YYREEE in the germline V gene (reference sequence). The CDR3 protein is CASSLGGDGYTF. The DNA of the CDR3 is TGTGCCAGCAGCTTGGGGGGGGATGGCTACACCTTC.

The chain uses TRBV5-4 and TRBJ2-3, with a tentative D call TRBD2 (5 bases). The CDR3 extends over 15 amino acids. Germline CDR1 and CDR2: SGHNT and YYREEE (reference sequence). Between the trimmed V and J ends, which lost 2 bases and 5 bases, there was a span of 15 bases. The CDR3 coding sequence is TGTGCCAGCAGCTTTGGGTCCTTCCGGGGAGATACGCAGTATTTT. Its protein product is CASSFGSFRGDTQYF.

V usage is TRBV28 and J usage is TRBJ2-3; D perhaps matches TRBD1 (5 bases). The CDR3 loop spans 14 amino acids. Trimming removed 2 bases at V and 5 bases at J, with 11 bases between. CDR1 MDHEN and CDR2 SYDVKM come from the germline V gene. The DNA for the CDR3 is TGTGCCAGCAGTTTAAGGGGCGTAGAAGATACGCAGTATTTT. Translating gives CASSLRGVEDTQYF. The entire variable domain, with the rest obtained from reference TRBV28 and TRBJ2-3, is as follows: DVKVTQSSRYLVKRTGEKVFLECVQDMDHENMFWYRQDPGLGLRLIYFSYDVKMKEKGDIPEGYSVSREKKERFSLILESASTNQTSMYLCASSLRGVEDTQYFGPGTRLTVL.

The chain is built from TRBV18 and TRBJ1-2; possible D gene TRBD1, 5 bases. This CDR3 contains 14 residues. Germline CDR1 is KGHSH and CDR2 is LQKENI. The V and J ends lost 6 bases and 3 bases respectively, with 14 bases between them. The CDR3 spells CASSTSETDYGYTF. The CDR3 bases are TGTGCCAGCTCCACTTCCGAGACAGACTATGGCTACACCTTC.

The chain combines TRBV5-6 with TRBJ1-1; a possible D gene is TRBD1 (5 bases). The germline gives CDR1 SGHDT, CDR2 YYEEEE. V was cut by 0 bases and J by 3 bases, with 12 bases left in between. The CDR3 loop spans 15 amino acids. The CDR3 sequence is CASSLVGGRYTEAFF. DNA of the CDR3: TGTGCCAGCAGCTTGGTGGGGGGGAGATACACTGAAGCTTTCTTT.

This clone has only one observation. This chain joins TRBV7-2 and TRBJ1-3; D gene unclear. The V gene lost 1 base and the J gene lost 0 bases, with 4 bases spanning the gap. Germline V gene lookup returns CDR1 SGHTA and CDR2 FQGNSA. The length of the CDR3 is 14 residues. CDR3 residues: CASSLERSGNTIYF. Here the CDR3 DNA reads TGTGCCAGCAGCTTAGAGCGCTCTGGAAACACCATATATTTT.

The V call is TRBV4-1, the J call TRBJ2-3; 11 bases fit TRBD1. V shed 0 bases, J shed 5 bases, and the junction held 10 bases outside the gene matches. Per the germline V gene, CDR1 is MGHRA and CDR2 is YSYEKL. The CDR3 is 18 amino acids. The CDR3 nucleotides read TGCGCCAGCAGCCAAGAAGGTTGGGACAGGGGGATGGTAGATACGCAGTATTTT. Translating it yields CASSQEGWDRGMVDTQYF.

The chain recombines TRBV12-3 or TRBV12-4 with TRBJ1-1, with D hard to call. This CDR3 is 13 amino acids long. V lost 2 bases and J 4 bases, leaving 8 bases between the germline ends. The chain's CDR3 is CASSLTELTEAFF. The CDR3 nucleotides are TGTGCCAGCAGTTTAACAGAACTCACTGAAGCTTTCTTT.

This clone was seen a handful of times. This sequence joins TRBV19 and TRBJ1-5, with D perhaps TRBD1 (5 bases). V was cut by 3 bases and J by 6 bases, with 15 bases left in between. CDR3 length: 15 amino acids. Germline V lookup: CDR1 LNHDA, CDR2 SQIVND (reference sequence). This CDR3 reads CASSMGQGNFQPQHF. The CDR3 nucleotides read TGTGCCAGTAGTATGGGGCAGGGAAACTTTCAGCCCCAGCATTTT.

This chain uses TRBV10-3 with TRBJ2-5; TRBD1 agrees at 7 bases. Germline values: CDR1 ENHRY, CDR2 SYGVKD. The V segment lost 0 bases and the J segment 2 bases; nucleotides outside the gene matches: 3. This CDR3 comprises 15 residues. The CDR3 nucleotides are TGTGCCATCAGTGAGTCAGGGACAGTTCAAGAGACCCAGTACTTC. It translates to CAISESGTVQETQYF.

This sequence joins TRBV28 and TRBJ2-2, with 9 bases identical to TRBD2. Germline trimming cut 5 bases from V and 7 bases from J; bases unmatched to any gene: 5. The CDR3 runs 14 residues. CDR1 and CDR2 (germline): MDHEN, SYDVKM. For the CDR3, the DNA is TGTGCCAGCAGTAGGTTAGCGGGAGACGGGGAGCTGTTTTTT. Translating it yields CASSRLAGDGELFF.

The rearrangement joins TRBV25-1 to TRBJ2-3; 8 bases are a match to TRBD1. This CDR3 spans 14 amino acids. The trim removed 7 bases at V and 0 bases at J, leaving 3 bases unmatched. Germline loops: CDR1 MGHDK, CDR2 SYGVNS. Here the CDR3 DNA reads TGTGCCAGCAACCAGGGGGCAAGCACAGATACGCAGTATTTT. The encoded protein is CASNQGASTDTQYF.

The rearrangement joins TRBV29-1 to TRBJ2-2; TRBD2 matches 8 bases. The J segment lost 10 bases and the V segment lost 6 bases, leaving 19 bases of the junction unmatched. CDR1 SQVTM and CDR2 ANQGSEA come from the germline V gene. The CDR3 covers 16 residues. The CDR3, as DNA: TGCAGCGTCCTACCCCCTCCGGGACTAGATTTTGCGGAGCTGTTTTTT. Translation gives CSVLPPPGLDFAELFF.

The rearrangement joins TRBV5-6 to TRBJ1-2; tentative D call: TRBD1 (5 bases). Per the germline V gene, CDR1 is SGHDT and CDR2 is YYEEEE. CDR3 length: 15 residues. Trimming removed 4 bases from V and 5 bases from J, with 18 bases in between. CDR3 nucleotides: TGTGCCAGCAGCCCTGTGAGCGGGGCCGCATATGGCTACACCTTC. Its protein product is CASSPVSGAAYGYTF.